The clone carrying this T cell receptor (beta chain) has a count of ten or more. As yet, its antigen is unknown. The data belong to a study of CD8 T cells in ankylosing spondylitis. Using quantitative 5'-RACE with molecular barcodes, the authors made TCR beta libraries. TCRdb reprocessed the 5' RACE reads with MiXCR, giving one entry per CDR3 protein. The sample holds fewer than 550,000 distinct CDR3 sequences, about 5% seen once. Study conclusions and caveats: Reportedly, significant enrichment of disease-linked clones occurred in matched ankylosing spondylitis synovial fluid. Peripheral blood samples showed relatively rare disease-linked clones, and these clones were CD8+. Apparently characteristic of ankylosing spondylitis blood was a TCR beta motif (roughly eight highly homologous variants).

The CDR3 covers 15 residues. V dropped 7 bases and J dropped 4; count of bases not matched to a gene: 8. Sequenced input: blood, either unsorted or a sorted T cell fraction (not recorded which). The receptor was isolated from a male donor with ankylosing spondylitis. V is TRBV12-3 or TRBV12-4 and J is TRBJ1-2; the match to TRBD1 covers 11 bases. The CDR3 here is CASTETGTGGYGYTF. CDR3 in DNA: TGTGCCAGCACCGAAACTGGGACAGGGGGCTATGGCTACACCTTC.